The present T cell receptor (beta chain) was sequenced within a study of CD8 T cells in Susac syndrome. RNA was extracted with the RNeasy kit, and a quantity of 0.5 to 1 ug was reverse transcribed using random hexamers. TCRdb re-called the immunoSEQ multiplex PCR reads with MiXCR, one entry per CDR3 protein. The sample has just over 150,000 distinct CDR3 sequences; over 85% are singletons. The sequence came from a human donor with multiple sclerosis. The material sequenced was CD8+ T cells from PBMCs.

CDR3 protein: CASSPQPPDRGVDEQFF. DNA of the CDR3: TGTGCCAGCAGTCCACAGCCGCCCGACAGGGGGGTCGATGAGCAGTTCTTC. The J gene is TRBJ2-1, the V gene TRBV27; TRBD1 aligns across 9 bases. Germline assignment: CDR1 MNHEY and CDR2 SMNVEV (reference sequence). J was trimmed by 8 bases and V by 5 bases; bases with no gene match: 16. This CDR3 comprises 17 residues.